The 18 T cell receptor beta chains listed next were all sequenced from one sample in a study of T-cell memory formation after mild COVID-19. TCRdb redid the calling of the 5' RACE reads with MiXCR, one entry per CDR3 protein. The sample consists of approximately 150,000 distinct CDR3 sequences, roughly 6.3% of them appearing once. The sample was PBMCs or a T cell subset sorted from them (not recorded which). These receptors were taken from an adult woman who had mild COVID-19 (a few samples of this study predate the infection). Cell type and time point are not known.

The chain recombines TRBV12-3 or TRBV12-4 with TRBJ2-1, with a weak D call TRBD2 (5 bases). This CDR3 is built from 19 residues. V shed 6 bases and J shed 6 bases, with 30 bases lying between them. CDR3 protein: CASSTPPSSSLSSINEQFF. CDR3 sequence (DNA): TGTGCCAGCAGCACACCCCCTTCTAGCTCCCTATCTTCCATCAATGAGCAGTTCTTC.

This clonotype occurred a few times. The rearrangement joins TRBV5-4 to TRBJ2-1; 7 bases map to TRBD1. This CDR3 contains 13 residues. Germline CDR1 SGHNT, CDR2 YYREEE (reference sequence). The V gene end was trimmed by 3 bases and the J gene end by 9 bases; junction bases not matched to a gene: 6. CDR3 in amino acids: CASSSDRVLEQFF. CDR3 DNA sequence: TGTGCCAGCAGCTCCGACAGGGTCCTTGAGCAGTTCTTC. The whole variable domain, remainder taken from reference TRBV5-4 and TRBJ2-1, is ETGVTQSPTHLIKTRGQQVTLRCSSQSGHNTVSWYQQALGQGPQFIFQYYREEENGRGNFPPRFSGLQFPNYSSELNVNALELDDSALYLCASSSDRVLEQFFGPGTRLTVL.

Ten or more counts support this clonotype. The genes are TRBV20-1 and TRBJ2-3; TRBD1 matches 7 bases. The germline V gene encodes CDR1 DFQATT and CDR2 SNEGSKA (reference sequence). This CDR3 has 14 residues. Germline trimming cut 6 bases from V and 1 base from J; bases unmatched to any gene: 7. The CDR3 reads CSAWTGTGTDTQYF. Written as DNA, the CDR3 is TGCAGTGCCTGGACCGGGACAGGCACAGATACGCAGTATTTT.

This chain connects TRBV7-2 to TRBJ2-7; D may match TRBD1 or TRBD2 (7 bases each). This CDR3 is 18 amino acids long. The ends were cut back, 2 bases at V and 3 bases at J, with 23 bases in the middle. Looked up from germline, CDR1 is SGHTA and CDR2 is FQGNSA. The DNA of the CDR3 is TGTGCCAGCAGCTTAATCTTCGGAAGGGCCAGGGGGGGCTACGAGCAGTACTTC. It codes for CASSLIFGRARGGYEQYF.

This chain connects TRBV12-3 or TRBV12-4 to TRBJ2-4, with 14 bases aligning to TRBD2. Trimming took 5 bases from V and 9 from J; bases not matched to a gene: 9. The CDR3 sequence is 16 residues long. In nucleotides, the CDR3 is TGTGCCAGCAGTCCCCGGACTAGCGGGGGGTCCCCCATTCAGTACTTC. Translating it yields CASSPRTSGGSPIQYF.

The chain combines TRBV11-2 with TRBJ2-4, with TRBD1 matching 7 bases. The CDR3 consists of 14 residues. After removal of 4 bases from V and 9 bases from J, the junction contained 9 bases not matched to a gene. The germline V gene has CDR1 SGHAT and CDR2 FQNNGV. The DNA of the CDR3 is TGTGCCAGCAGCTCTACCGACAGGGATAGCATTCAGTACTTC. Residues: CASSSTDRDSIQYF.

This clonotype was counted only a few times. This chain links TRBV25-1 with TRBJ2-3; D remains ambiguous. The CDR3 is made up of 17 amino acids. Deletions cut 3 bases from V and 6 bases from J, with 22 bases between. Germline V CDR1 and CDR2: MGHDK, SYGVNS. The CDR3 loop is CASSESPSSLKWDTQYF. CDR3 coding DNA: TGTGCCAGCAGTGAGTCTCCTAGTAGTCTCAAGTGGGATACGCAGTATTTT. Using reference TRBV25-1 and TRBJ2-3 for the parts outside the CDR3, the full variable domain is EADIYQTPRYLVIGTGKKITLECSQTMGHDKMYWYQQDPGMELHLIHYSYGVNSTEKGDLSSESTVSRIRTEHFPLTLESARPSHTSQYLCASSESPSSLKWDTQYFGPGTRLTVL.

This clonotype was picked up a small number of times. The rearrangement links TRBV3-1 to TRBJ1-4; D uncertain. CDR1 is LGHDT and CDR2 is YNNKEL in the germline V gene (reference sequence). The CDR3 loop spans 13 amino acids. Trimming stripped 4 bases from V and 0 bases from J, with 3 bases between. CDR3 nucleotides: TGTGCCAGCAGCCCGACAACTAATGAAAAACTGTTTTTT. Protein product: CASSPTTNEKLFF. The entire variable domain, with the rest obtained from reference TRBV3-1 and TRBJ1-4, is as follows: DTAVSQTPKYLVTQMGNDKSIKCEQNLGHDTMYWYKQDSKKFLKIMFSYNNKELIINETVPNRFSPKSPDKAHLNLHINSLELGDSAVYFCASSPTTNEKLFFGSGTQLSVL.

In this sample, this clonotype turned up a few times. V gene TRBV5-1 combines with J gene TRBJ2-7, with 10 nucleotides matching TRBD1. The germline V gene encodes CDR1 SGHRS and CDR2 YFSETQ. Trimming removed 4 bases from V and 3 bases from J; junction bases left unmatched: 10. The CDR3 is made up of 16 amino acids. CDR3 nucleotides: TGCGCCAGCAGCCAGGGGGGACAGGGGAACATCTACGAGCAGTACTTC. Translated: CASSQGGQGNIYEQYF.

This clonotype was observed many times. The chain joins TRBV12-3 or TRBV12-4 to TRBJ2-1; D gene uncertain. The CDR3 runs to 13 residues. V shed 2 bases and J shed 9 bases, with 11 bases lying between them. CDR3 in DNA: TGTGCCAGCAGTTTAAGGACGGACGGTGAGCAGTTCTTC. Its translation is CASSLRTDGEQFF.

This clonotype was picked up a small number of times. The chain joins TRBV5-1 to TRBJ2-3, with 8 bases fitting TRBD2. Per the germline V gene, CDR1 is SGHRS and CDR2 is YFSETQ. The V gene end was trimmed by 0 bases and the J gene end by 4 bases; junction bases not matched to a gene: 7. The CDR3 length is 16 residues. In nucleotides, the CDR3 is TGCGCCAGCAGCTTGGGGAGCGGGAGCGGGCCAGATACGCAGTATTTT. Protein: CASSLGSGSGPDTQYF.

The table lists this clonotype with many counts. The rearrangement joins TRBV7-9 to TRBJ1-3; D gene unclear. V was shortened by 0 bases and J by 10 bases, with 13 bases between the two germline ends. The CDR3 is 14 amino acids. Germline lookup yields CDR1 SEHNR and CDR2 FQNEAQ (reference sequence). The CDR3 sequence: CASSLARREGTIYF. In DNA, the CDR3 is TGTGCCAGCAGCTTAGCAAGACGAGAAGGAACCATATATTTT. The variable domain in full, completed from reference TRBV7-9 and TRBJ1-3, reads DTGVSQNPRHKITKRGQNVTFRCDPISEHNRLYWYRQTLGQGPEFLTYFQNEAQLEKSRLLSDRFSAERPKGSFSTLEIQRTEQGDSAMYLCASSLARREGTIYFGEGSWLTVV.

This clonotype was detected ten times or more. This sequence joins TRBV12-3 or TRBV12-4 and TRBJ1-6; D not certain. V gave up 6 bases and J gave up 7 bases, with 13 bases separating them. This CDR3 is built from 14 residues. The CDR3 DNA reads TGTGCCAGCAGCCTCGGGGTTCAGAATTCACCCCTCCACTTT. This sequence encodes CASSLGVQNSPLHF.

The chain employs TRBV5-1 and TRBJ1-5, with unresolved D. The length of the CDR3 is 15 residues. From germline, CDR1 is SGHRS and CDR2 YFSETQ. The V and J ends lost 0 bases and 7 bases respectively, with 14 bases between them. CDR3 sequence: CASSLGTGSRQPQHF. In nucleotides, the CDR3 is TGCGCCAGCAGCTTGGGAACGGGCTCCAGGCAGCCCCAGCATTTT. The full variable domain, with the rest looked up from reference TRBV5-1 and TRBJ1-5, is KAGVTQTPRYLIKTRGQQVTLSCSPISGHRSVSWYQQTPGQGLQFLFEYFSETQRNKGNFPGRFSGRQFSNSRSEMNVSTLELGDSALYLCASSLGTGSRQPQHFGDGTRLSIL.

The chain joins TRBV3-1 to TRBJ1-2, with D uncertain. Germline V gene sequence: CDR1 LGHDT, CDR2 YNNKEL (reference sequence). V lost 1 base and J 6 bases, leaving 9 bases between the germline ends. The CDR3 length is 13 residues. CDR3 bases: TGTGCCAGCAGCCAAGGACTGAGGAATGGCTACACCTTC. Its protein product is CASSQGLRNGYTF.

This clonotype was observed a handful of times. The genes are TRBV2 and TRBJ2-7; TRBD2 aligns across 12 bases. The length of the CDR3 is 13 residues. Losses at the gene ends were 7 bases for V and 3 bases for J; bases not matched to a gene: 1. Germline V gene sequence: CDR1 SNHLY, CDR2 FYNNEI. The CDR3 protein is CASMTSGGYEQYF. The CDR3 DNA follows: TGTGCCAGCATGACTAGCGGGGGCTACGAGCAGTACTTC.

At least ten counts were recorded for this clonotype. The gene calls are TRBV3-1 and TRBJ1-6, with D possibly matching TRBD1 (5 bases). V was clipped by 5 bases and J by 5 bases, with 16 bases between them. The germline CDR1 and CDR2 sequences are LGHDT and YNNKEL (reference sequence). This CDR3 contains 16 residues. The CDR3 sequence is CASSGRRQTNNSPLHF. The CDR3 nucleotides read TGTGCCAGCAGCGGACGGCGACAGACGAATAATTCACCCCTCCACTTT.

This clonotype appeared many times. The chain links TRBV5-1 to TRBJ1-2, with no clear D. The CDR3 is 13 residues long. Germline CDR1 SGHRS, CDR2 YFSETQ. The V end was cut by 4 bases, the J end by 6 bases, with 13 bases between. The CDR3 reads CASSTTLGDGYTF. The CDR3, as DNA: TGCGCCAGCAGCACCACCCTTGGGGATGGCTACACCTTC.